This TCR beta chain is drawn from a study of blood T cell repertoires in COVID-19. For the study at large: The United States, Italy and Spain provided the acute and convalescent COVID-19 samples.

This clone was seen a single time. The CDR3 contains 17 residues. Germline CDR1 and CDR2: SGHKS and YYEKEE (reference sequence). The trim removed 0 bases at V and 0 bases at J, leaving 7 bases unmatched. Per the study methods: Estimated nucleated cell counts came from reference gene primer amplification. Here immunoSEQ multiplex PCR was the method, and the copy in TCRdb shows in-frame clones only, minus some. For V, J and clone size, that table is used; D and trimming come from the DNA. The sample consists of about 200,000 clones, 65% to 85% of them appearing once. The receptor's source is a woman of 80 years or more with acute or convalescent COVID-19. The chain couples TRBV5-5 to TRBJ2-3; 7 bases line up with TRBD2. Input material: peripheral blood. CDR3 in amino acids: CASSLVRRGTSTDTQYF. The CDR3 DNA is TGTGCCAGCAGCTTGGTTCGGCGGGGGACTAGCACAGATACGCAGTATTTT.